One TCR beta chain is described in this entry. This table comes from immunoSEQ multiplex PCR, and its TCRdb copy is limited to in-frame clones, with some not included. The profile covers some 630,000 clones, with roughly 96% appearing a single time and less than 0.12% taken by the ten largest. The data originate from a study of shared clonotypes between healthy human individuals. CD8 cells classed as naive were CD45RO-negative and positively selected for CCR7, excluding terminally differentiated effector memory CD45RA+ cells. The TCR was taken from a woman in her twenties or thirties in good health. The sample consisted of naive CD8+ T cells sorted from blood.

CDR3 residues: CATNSGSSYEQYF. The CDR3 DNA reads as TGTGCCACTAATAGCGGGAGTTCCTACGAGCAGTACTTC. The chain is built from TRBV5-4 and TRBJ2-7; TRBD2 agrees at 9 bases. Looked up from germline, CDR1 is SGHNT and CDR2 is YYREEE (reference sequence). Unmatched junction bases numbered 5, after V lost 9 bases and J lost 1 base. The CDR3 has 13 amino acids.